The 8 T cell receptor beta chains reported below all come from one sample, sequenced in a study of blood T cell repertoires in COVID-19 (dated by TCRdb to about 2020). The receptor library was made with the immunoSEQ multiplex PCR assay. Here the immuneACCESS table is served through TCRdb, limited to in-frame sequences with V and J called. Missing clones are a known gap in these copies; in checked studies unresolved V genes cover under half, and the rest lacks a known reason. The sample yields a few hundred thousand clones; 80% to 90% were counted once. About 1.2% of the sample is taken by the ten largest. Source material: PBMCs or T cells enriched from blood (not recorded which). These receptors were collected from a man under 40 who had recovered from COVID-19.

This chain links TRBV7-8 with TRBJ1-5; D is possibly TRBD1 (6 bases). Germline-derived CDR1 and CDR2 are SGHVS and FQNEAQ. The V end was cut by 2 bases, the J end by 2 bases, with 7 bases between. The CDR3 runs 14 residues. The CDR3 loop reads CASSLSGGNQPQHF. The CDR3 DNA reads as TGTGCCAGCAGCTTATCAGGGGGCAATCAGCCCCAGCATTTT.

The chain employs TRBV28 and TRBJ1-2; D is unclear. Between the trimmed V and J ends, which lost 5 bases and 3 bases, there was a span of 4 bases. The CDR3 spans 11 residues. Germline values: CDR1 MDHEN, CDR2 SYDVKM. The CDR3 region has the DNA TGTGCCAGCAGTCTCGACTATGGCTACACCTTC. Its translation: CASSLDYGYTF.

This clone appeared once. V and J are TRBV19 and TRBJ2-1; D remains ambiguous. The CDR3 is 16 amino acids. The germline gives CDR1 LNHDA, CDR2 SQIVND (reference sequence). Between the trimmed V and J ends, which lost 6 bases and 2 bases, there was a span of 17 bases. This CDR3 is CASRPWASETYNEQFF. The CDR3 coding sequence is TGTGCCAGTAGACCCTGGGCCTCTGAGACCTACAATGAGCAGTTCTTC.

The rearrangement uses TRBV7-9 and TRBJ2-7; D ambiguous. Germline V gene sequence: CDR1 SEHNR, CDR2 FQNEAQ (reference sequence). V lost 5 bases, J lost 0 bases, and 11 bases lay in between. The CDR3 totals 14 residues. CDR3 protein: CASSAITLSYEQYF. For the CDR3, the DNA is TGTGCCAGCAGCGCCATCACTCTCTCCTACGAGCAGTACTTC.

J is TRBJ2-7 and V is TRBV6-6; D possibly corresponds to TRBD2 (5 bases). CDR3 length equals 14 residues. V dropped 2 bases and J dropped 0 bases, with 8 bases sitting between them. Germline V CDR1 and CDR2: MNHNY, SVGAGI (reference sequence). The CDR3 loop reads CASSYGLNSYEQYF. The DNA of the CDR3 is TGTGCCAGCAGTTACGGACTGAACTCCTACGAGCAGTACTTC.

The chain is built from TRBV11-3 and TRBJ2-1; TRBD2 matches 11 bases. Unmatched junction bases numbered 10, after V lost 3 bases and J lost 0 bases. CDR1 SGHNT and CDR2 YENEEA come from the germline V gene. This CDR3 has 19 amino acids. CDR3 loop: CASSFQTSGGTSSYNEQFF. The CDR3, as DNA: TGTGCCAGCAGCTTCCAAACTAGCGGGGGAACGAGCTCCTACAATGAGCAGTTCTTC.

The CDR3 nucleotides read TGTGCCAGCAGCCCCGTACCCCTGACACCGTCTGGAAACACCATATATTTT. It codes for CASSPVPLTPSGNTIYF. This rearrangement joins TRBV14 to TRBJ1-3; D is unresolved. Trimming pared 4 bases from V and 1 base from J, leaving 17 bases between. The CDR3 length is 17 residues. Germline V gene lookup returns CDR1 SGHDN and CDR2 FVKESK.

This chain links TRBV7-9 with TRBJ2-7, with D possibly being TRBD2 (5 bases). The V and J ends lost 1 base and 7 bases respectively, with 8 bases between them. This CDR3 comprises 12 residues. Germline V gene lookup returns CDR1 SEHNR and CDR2 FQNEAQ (reference sequence). The DNA of the CDR3 is TGTGCCAGCAGCTTAGGGTCGGGAGAGCAGTACTTC. Residues: CASSLGSGEQYF.